One T cell receptor beta chain is described in this entry. This record belongs to a study of CXCR3-negative and CXCR3-positive naive CD8 T cells. Per germline, CDR1 SQVTM and CDR2 ANQGSEA. The CDR3 loop spans 16 amino acids. 5' RACE with UMI labels generated the TRB cDNA libraries. Reanalyzing the 5' RACE reads, TCRdb keeps one entry per CDR3 protein, without DNA. The sample's table shows tens of thousands of distinct CDR3 sequences. Sequenced sample: memory CD8+ T cells from blood. The chain carries TRBV29-1 and TRBJ2-5; TCRdb gives TRBD1 as the D gene, but with no DNA this cannot be confirmed. This receptor was taken from a human donor in good health. Some clones in this sample may be carry-over from other donors' samples. The CDR3 protein is CSVGEGTGALWETQYF.